This paragraph reports one TCR beta chain. The data originate from a study of blood T cell repertoires in COVID-19. Sequencing used immunoSEQ multiplex PCR; TCRdb keeps in-frame clones, though not all of them. This sample has tens of thousands of clones, with about nine tenths found just once. This CDR3 contains 14 residues. V was clipped by 3 bases and J by 1 base, with 9 bases between them. The V gene's germline CDR1 is LGHDT and CDR2 YNNKEL (reference sequence). Sequenced: peripheral blood. This chain connects TRBV3-1 (or the pseudogene TRBV3-2) to TRBJ1-1, with unresolved D. The origin of this receptor is a woman older than 75 with acute or convalescent COVID-19. The CDR3 sequence: CASSQGRENTEAFF. The DNA of the CDR3 is TGTGCCAGCAGCCAGGGGAGGGAGAACACTGAAGCTTTCTTT.